The clone carrying this TCR beta chain was seen a handful of times. The antigen is not known. The data were taken from a study of T cells in narcolepsy. The wider study: Donors had narcolepsy type 1 or type 2, or were healthy controls. Points from the study as a whole: Comparing one patient's CSF and blood CD4+ clonotypes highlighted HCRT- and TRIB2-specific autoreactive clonotypes. Blood of same and different patients, but not healthy controls, reportedly held recurring autoreactive clonotypes.

Looked up from germline, CDR1 is SGHTA and CDR2 is FQGNSA. This CDR3 has 13 residues. The ends were cut back, 2 bases at V and 5 bases at J, with 9 bases in the middle. The protocol was immunoSEQ multiplex PCR, while the TCRdb copy is restricted to in-frame clones and leaves out a portion. The sample shows 7,000 to 10,000 clones, around two thirds of them seen only once. The clonotype originates from a human donor with narcolepsy. This sequence joins TRBV7-2 and TRBJ2-5; TRBD1 is a possible D gene (5 bases). Material for sequencing was CD45RA- memory CD8+ T cells from PBMCs. CDR3 nucleotide sequence: TGTGCCAGCAGCTTATGGGGCCAGGAGACCCAGTACTTC. It codes for CASSLWGQETQYF.